The 22 T cell receptor beta chains presented below share a single source sample, sequenced in a study of identical twins. Each CDR3 protein gets one entry after TCRdb re-called the 5' RACE reads with MiXCR. Seen here are 1.5 million or so distinct CDR3 sequences, less than 40% observed once, and the top ten hold approximately 0.29%. The source material was cord blood. These receptors all come from a newborn girl in good health.

This chain uses TRBV13 with TRBJ2-5; possible D gene TRBD2, 6 bases. Trimming removed 6 bases at V and 5 bases at J, with 19 bases between. Germline-derived CDR1 and CDR2 are PRHDT and FYEKMQ (reference sequence). The CDR3 contains 15 residues. CDR3 sequence (DNA): TGTGCCAGCAGTAAAAAGTGGCGGGGACTGGAGACCCAGTACTTC. This translates into CASSKKWRGLETQYF. Looking up the rest from reference TRBV13 and TRBJ2-5 gives the full variable domain: AAGVIQSPRHLIKEKRETATLKCYPIPRHDTVYWYQQGPGQDPQFLISFYEKMQSDKGSIPDRFSAQQFSDYHSELNMSSLELGDSALYFCASSKKWRGLETQYFGPGTRLLVL.

On this clonotype itself: This likely comes from a read error, as the CDR3 has no conserved phenylalanine or tryptophan at its end. The limits of the CDR3 on the DNA are not certain, so only TCRdb's listed CDR3 is given. J is TRBJ2-1 and V is TRBV4-1; the listed D gene, TRBD1, was not tested against the DNA. Germline assignment: CDR1 MGHRA and CDR2 YSYEKL. The CDR3 length is 16 residues, termini included. CDR3 amino acids: CASSHGGQGTPYTFGS.

The gene calls are TRBV20-1 and TRBJ2-3; 15 bases agree with TRBD2. The CDR3 is 18 residues long. Germline loops: CDR1 DFQATT, CDR2 SNEGSKA (reference sequence). Trimming took 8 bases from V and 2 from J; bases not matched to a gene: 14. This CDR3 reads CSPRQGLAGGPVTDTQYF. The CDR3 DNA reads TGCAGTCCCCGACAGGGACTAGCGGGAGGCCCTGTCACAGATACGCAGTATTTT.

The sample holds a few counts of this clonotype. This rearrangement joins TRBV5-1 to TRBJ2-5; 8 bases are shared with TRBD1. CDR1 and CDR2 (germline): SGHRS, YFSETQ. Trimming removed 5 bases from V and 11 bases from J; junction bases left unmatched: 23. The CDR3 has 17 amino acids. CDR3 residues: CASSLLPDRAFLGEQYF. CDR3 sequence (DNA): TGCGCCAGCAGTCTTTTACCGGACAGGGCCTTTCTGGGGGAGCAGTACTTC.

V usage is TRBV20-1 and J usage is TRBJ2-5; the D gene could be TRBD1 or TRBD2 (5 bases each). The V and J ends lost 6 bases and 2 bases respectively, with 16 bases between them. The CDR3 spans 14 residues. Germline values: CDR1 DFQATT, CDR2 SNEGSKA (reference sequence). CDR3 nucleotides: TGCAGTGCCGTCCCGGGACGCAATCAAGAGACCCAGTACTTC. Translating it yields CSAVPGRNQETQYF.

This rearrangement joins TRBV7-9 to TRBJ2-7; tentatively, D is TRBD1 or TRBD2 (5 bases each). The CDR3 spans 14 residues. Between the trimmed V and J ends, which lost 2 bases and 2 bases, there was a span of 10 bases. Germline-derived CDR1 and CDR2 are SEHNR and FQNEAQ (reference sequence). The CDR3 is CASSLIGTAYEQYF. The CDR3 DNA reads as TGTGCCAGCAGCTTAATAGGGACGGCCTACGAGCAGTACTTC.

The J gene is TRBJ1-1, the V gene TRBV6-5; the D is unclear. CDR3 length equals 13 residues. V lost 4 bases and J 1 base, leaving 7 bases between the germline ends. Germline V gene lookup returns CDR1 MNHEY and CDR2 SVGAGI. CDR3 in DNA: TGTGCCAGCAGTTGGGTAGAGAACACTGAAGCTTTCTTT. Protein sequence: CASSWVENTEAFF.

The sample holds one count of this clonotype. A single base separates this from a much larger clone, so it may be a read error. V usage is TRBV7-9 and J usage is TRBJ2-5, with D uncertain. V lost 5 bases to trimming and J lost 11 bases, with 21 bases between them. This CDR3 spans 14 amino acids. Germline V gene data show CDR1 as SEHNR and CDR2 as FQNEAQ (reference sequence). This CDR3 reads CASSPGQTHNEQYF. The CDR3 DNA reads as TGTGCCAGCAGCCCCGGGCAGACACACAATGAGCAGTACTTC.

V usage is TRBV7-2 and J usage is TRBJ1-2; D is unclear. CDR3 length: 15 amino acids. The V end lost 1 base, the J end lost 4 bases, and 13 bases lay between the germline ends. Germline-derived CDR1 and CDR2 are SGHTA and FQGNSA. CDR3 DNA sequence: TGTGCCAGCAGCTTAGGGGGTCCCGCCCGCTATGGCTACACCTTC. Its translation: CASSLGGPARYGYTF.

The chain recombines TRBV20-1 with TRBJ1-5; possible D gene TRBD1, 5 bases. CDR3 size: 14 residues. The germline V gene encodes CDR1 DFQATT and CDR2 SNEGSKA (reference sequence). V lost 6 bases and J 4 bases, leaving 16 bases between the germline ends. The CDR3 coding sequence is TGCAGTGCACTTCCTGGTCGGGGGAATCAGCCCCAGCATTTT. It encodes CSALPGRGNQPQHF.

This chain uses TRBV20-1 with TRBJ2-3; possibly TRBD2 for D (5 bases). Germline V lookup: CDR1 DFQATT, CDR2 SNEGSKA (reference sequence). Trimming took off 0 bases at V and 4 bases at J, with 17 bases between the two ends. CDR3 length: 16 amino acids. The CDR3 DNA follows: TGCAGTGCTAGAGATGGGGAGTTAACCCTGGCAGATACGCAGTATTTT. Amino acids: CSARDGELTLADTQYF.

As concerns this clonotype: Relative to the germline gene, one junction end is altered; a read error may explain this. V and J are TRBV5-1 and TRBJ1-1; 8 nucleotides align to TRBD1. Germline V CDR1 and CDR2: SGHRS, YFSETQ. CDR3 length: 17 residues. CDR3: CAGSLEGAGGVFTEAFF. The CDR3 DNA follows: TGCGCCGGCAGCTTGGAGGGGGCAGGGGGCGTATTCACTGAAGCTTTCTTT. The full variable domain, with the rest looked up from reference TRBV5-1 and TRBJ1-1, is KAGVTQTPRYLIKTRGQQVTLSCSPISGHRSVSWYQQTPGQGLQFLFEYFSETQRNKGNFPGRFSGRQFSNSRSEMNVSTLELGDSALYLCAGSLEGAGGVFTEAFFGQGTRLTVV.

This clonotype was seen at least ten times. This chain connects TRBV12-3 or TRBV12-4 to TRBJ2-3; 8 bases line up with TRBD2. CDR3 size: 15 residues. V was clipped by 3 bases and J by 3 bases; unmatched bases: 5. This CDR3 is CASSFGLADTDTQYF. The DNA of the CDR3 is TGTGCCAGCAGTTTCGGACTAGCTGATACAGATACGCAGTATTTT.

About this clonotype itself: It is unclear where the CDR3 begins or ends on the DNA, so no DNA is shown, and the CDR3 is as TCRdb lists it. The rearrangement links TRBV21-1 to TRBJ1-5; the table assigns TRBD1, which was not confirmed against the DNA. TRBV21-1 is shown as a pseudogene. Counting both end residues, the CDR3 totals 15 amino acids. This chain's CDR3 is CASSKWGQGNQPQHF.

A note on this clonotype: A much larger clonotype is one base distant, so this may be a read error. The chain uses TRBV4-1 and TRBJ2-1; D gene unclear. The closer fit of TRBJ2-7 to the DNA end suggests the J call may be wrong. The germline CDR1 and CDR2 sequences are MGHRA and YSYEKL. The CDR3 is made up of 15 amino acids. Here the CDR3 DNA reads TGCGCCAGCAGCCAAGACCCCGGCTCCTACAATGAGCAGTACTTC. Amino acids: CASSQDPGSYNEQYF.

This clonotype was detected ten times or more. This rearrangement joins TRBV2 to TRBJ2-7, with D unresolved. V lost 4 bases and J lost 0, with 4 bases in between. Germline CDR1 reads SNHLY; CDR2 reads FYNNEI. The CDR3 spans 12 residues. The CDR3 sequence is CASSGHSYEQYF. The CDR3 bases are TGTGCCAGCAGTGGACACTCCTACGAGCAGTACTTC. Drawing the rest from reference TRBV2 and TRBJ2-7, the complete variable domain is EPEVTQTPSHQVTQMGQEVILRCVPISNHLYFYWYRQILGQKVEFLVSFYNNEISEKSEIFDDQFSVERPDGSNFTLKIRSTKLEDSAMYFCASSGHSYEQYFGPGTRLTVT.

This clonotype was detected only a few times. The V call is TRBV20-1, the J call TRBJ2-3; 14 nucleotides line up with TRBD2. Germline values: CDR1 DFQATT, CDR2 SNEGSKA (reference sequence). The CDR3 sequence is 16 residues long. The ends lost 5 bases at V and 2 bases at J; junction bases unmatched: 6. CDR3 in DNA: TGCAGTGCTCCTCGGACTAGCGGGGGGATCACAGATACGCAGTATTTT. Its protein is CSAPRTSGGITDTQYF.

CDR3 nucleotides: TGTGCCACCAGCAGAGAGGCTAGGACAACATCCGAGCAGTACTTC. This sequence encodes CATSREARTTSEQYF. The chain is built from TRBV15 and TRBJ2-7; the D gene is possibly TRBD1 (5 bases). Germline V CDR1 and CDR2: LNHNV, YYDKDF (reference sequence). The CDR3 contains 15 residues. V lost 0 bases, J lost 6 bases, and 15 bases lay in between.

The chain recombines TRBV27 with TRBJ2-2, with TRBD1 as a possible D gene (6 bases). Germline CDR1 and CDR2: MNHEY and SMNVEV (reference sequence). This CDR3 is 17 amino acids long. V was clipped by 0 bases and J by 1 base, with 12 bases between them. CDR3 nucleotides: TGTGCCAGCAGTTTATCGGGGGCAGACCTGAACACCGGGGAGCTGTTTTTT. It is translated as CASSLSGADLNTGELFF.

Remarks on this clonotype: At one boundary the junction diverges from the germline segment, which might be a read error. V and J are TRBV12-3 or TRBV12-4 and TRBJ2-2; a possible D gene is TRBD2 (5 bases). The CDR3 spans 12 residues. The CDR3, as DNA: TGTGCCAGCAGCTTAGCGCGCGGGGAGCTGTTTTTT. Protein product: CASSLARGELFF.

In the case of this clonotype: One junction end disagrees with the germline gene, perhaps due to a read error. This chain connects TRBV6-1 to TRBJ1-1; weak D call: TRBD1 (6 bases). Germline CDR1 and CDR2: MNHNS and SASEGT. The CDR3 length is 14 residues. DNA for the CDR3: TGTGCCAGCACCACAGGGAACTCGAACACTGAGGCTTTCTTT. It is translated as CASTTGNSNTEAFF.

This sequence joins TRBV7-9 and TRBJ1-2; no clear D gene. Germline CDR1 reads SEHNR; CDR2 reads FQNEAQ (reference sequence). CDR3 length equals 17 residues. Trimming removed 5 bases at V and 8 bases at J, with 27 bases between. The CDR3, as DNA: TGTGCCAGCAGCCCCTATAACGCCGTGAGGACGTTTGGGGGCTACACCTTC. Translated: CASSPYNAVRTFGGYTF. The whole variable domain, remainder taken from reference TRBV7-9 and TRBJ1-2, is DTGVSQNPRHKITKRGQNVTFRCDPISEHNRLYWYRQTLGQGPEFLTYFQNEAQLEKSRLLSDRFSAERPKGSFSTLEIQRTEQGDSAMYLCASSPYNAVRTFGGYTFGSGTRLTVV.